This TCR beta chain came from a study of radiotherapy plus CTLA-4 blockade in lung cancer. At the level of the study: Objective response rate was around 20%; disease control rate, around 33%. Whole-study findings and limits: Early clonal dynamics of blood T cells, together with interferon-beta, were reported as the best response predictor. Radiotherapy with ipilimumab was followed by blood expansion of tumor-derived clones.

Alongside CTLA-4 blockade with ipilimumab, patients with chemo-refractory metastatic non-small-cell lung cancer received focal radiation. Turning to this clone: The antigen is undetermined.

V lost 6 bases and J lost 5, with 19 bases in between. The CDR3 totals 14 residues. Germline-derived CDR1 and CDR2 are SQVTM and ANQGSEA. Measured with immunoSEQ multiplex PCR; TCRdb has only the in-frame clones, and not every one. The sample comprises 65,000 to 85,000 clones, roughly 69% of which are singletons, and roughly a tenth rests with the top ten. The specimen was peripheral blood, collected from a patient treated with radiotherapy plus ipilimumab. The receptor comes from a human donor with non-small cell lung cancer whose response to radiotherapy plus ipilimumab could not be evaluated. This chain links TRBV29-1 with TRBJ1-1; no clear D gene. CDR3 sequence (DNA): TGCAGCGTGCGGACGGCCACTAGTAGGACTGAAGCTTTCTTT. Amino acids: CSVRTATSRTEAFF.